Here is one T cell receptor (beta chain) with its context. Its antigen is not identified. Looked up from germline, CDR1 is SGHNT and CDR2 is YYREEE (reference sequence). Trimming cost V 4 bases and J 3 bases, with 10 bases left between them. This CDR3 has 14 amino acids. The sample comes from a study of shared clonotypes between healthy human individuals. Study-level points and caveats: Non-shared clonotypes displayed generation probabilities falling below those of clonotypes present in all four donors.

As processed by the authors: Sequence data from immunoSEQ were junction-only and lacked quality scores; consequently, filtering differed. Assay used: immunoSEQ multiplex PCR; TCRdb lists only in-frame clones, some missing. V, J and clone size are those of that table, while D and trimming were read from the DNA. This sample has around 1 million clones, with about three quarters found just once. Sequencing was performed on memory CD4+ T cells sorted from blood. Subset defined: CD45RA-negative fraction. The chain combines TRBV5-4 with TRBJ1-4; tentatively, D is TRBD1 (6 bases). The receptor's source is a man aged 18 to 30 in good health. CDR3 nucleotide sequence: TGTGCCAGCAGCCAACAGGGTCCTAATGAAAAACTGTTTTTT. It translates to CASSQQGPNEKLFF.